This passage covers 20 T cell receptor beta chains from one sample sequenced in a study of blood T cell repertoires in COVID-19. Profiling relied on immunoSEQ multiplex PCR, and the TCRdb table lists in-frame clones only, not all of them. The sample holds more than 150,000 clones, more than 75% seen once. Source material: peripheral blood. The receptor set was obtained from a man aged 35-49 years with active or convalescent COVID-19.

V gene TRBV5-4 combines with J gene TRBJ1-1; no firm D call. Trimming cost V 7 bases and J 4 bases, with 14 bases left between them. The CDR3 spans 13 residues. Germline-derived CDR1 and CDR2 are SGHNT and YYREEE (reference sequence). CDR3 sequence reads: CASLSGPATEAFF. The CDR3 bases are TGTGCCAGCCTATCAGGTCCCGCCACTGAAGCTTTCTTT.

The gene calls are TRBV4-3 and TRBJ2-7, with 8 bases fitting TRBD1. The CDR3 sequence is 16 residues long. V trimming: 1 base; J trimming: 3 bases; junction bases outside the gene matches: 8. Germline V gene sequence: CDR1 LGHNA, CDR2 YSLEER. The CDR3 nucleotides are TGCGCCAGCAGCCAAGCGCACGGACAGGGCCTCTACGAGCAGTACTTC. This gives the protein CASSQAHGQGLYEQYF.

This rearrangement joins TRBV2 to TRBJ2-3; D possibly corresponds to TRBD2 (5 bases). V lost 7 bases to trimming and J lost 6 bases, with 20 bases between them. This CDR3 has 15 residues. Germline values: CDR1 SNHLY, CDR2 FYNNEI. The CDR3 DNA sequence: TGTGCCAGCATTGGCGGGCACATCTTAAGGGATACGCAGTATTTT. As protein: CASIGGHILRDTQYF.

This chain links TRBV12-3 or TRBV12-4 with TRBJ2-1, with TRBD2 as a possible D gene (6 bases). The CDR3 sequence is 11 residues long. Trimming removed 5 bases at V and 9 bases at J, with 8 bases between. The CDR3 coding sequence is TGTGCCAGCAGTCTACTAGCTGAGCAGTTCTTC. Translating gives CASSLLAEQFF.

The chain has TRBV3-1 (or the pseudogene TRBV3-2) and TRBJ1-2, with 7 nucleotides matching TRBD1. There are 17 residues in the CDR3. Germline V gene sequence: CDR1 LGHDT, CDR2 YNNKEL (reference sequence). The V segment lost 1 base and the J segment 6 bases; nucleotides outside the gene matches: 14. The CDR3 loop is CASSQAYAMDRTHGYTF. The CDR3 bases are TGTGCCAGCAGCCAAGCCTACGCGATGGACAGGACACATGGCTACACCTTC.

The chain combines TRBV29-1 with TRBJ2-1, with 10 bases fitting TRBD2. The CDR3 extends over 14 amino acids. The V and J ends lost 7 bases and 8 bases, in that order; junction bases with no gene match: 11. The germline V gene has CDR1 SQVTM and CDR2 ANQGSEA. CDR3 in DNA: TGCAGCGGAGCAACCGGGACTAGCGTTGATGAGCAGTTCTTC. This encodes CSGATGTSVDEQFF.

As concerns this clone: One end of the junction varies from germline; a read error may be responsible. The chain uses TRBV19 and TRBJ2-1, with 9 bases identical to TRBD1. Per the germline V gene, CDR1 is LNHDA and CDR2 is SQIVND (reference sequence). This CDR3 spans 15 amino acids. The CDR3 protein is CASRIGDRDNNEQFF. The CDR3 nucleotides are TGTGCCAGTAGAATAGGGGACAGGGACAACAATGAGCAGTTCTTC.

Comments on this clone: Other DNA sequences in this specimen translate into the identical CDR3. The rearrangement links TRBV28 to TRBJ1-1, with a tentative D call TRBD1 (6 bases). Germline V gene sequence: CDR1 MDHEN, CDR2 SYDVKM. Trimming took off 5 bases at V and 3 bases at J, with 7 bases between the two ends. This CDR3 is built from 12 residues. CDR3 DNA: TGTGCCAGCAGTCAGGGGTACACTGAAGCTTTCTTT. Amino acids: CASSQGYTEAFF.

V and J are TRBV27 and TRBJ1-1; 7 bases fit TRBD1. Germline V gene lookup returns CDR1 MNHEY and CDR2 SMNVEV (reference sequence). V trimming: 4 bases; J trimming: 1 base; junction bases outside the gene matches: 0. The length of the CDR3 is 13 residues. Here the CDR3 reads CASSWDRNTEAFF. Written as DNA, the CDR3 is TGTGCCAGCAGTTGGGACAGGAACACTGAAGCTTTCTTT.

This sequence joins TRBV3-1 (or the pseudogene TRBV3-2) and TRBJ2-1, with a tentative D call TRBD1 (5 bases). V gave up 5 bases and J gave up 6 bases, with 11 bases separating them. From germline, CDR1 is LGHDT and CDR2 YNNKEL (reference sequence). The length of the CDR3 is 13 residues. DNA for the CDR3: TGTGCCAGCAGCGGGGCCCCCCCCAATGAGCAGTTCTTC. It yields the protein CASSGAPPNEQFF.

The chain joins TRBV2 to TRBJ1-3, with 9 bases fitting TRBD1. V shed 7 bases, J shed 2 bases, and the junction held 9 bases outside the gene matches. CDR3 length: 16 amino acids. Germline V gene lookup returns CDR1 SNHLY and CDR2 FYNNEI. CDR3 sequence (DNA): TGTGCCAGCAAGAACCGTGGGACAGGGCCTGGAAACACCATATATTTT. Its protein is CASKNRGTGPGNTIYF.

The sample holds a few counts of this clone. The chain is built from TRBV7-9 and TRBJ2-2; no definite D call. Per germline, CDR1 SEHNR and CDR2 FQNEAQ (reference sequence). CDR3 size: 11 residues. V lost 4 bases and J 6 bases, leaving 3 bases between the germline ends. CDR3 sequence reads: CASSSSGELFF. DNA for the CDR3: TGTGCCAGCAGCTCCTCCGGGGAGCTGTTTTTT.

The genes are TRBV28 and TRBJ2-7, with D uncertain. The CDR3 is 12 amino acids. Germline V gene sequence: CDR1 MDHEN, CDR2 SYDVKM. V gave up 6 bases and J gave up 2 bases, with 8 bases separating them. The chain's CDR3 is CASSNRAYEQYF. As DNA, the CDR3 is TGTGCCAGCAGCAACAGAGCCTACGAGCAGTACTTC.

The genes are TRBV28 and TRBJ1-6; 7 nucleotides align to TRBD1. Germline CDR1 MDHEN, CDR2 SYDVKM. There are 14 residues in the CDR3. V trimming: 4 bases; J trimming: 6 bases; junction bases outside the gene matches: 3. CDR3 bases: TGTGCCAGCAGTTGGGACAGTTTTAATTCACCCCTCCACTTT. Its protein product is CASSWDSFNSPLHF.

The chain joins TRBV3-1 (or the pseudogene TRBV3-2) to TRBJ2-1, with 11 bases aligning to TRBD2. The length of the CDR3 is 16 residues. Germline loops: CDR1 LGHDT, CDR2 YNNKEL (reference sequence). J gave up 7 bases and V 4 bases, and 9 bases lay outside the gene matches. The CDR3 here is CASSLQGVAGGNEQFF. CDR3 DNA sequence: TGTGCCAGCAGCCTCCAAGGGGTAGCGGGGGGGAATGAGCAGTTCTTC.

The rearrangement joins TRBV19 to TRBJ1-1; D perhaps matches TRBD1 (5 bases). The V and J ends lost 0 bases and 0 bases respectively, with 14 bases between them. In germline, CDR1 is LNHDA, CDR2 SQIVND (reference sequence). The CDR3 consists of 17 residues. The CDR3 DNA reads TGTGCCAGTAGTATAGAGGGGGGGATCAATTTGAACACTGAAGCTTTCTTT. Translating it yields CASSIEGGINLNTEAFF.

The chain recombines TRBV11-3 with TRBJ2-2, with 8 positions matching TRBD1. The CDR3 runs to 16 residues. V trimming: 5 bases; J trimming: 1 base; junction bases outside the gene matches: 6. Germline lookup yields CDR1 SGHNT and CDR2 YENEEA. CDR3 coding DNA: TGTGCCAGCAGCGGCAGAGGACAGGGGAACACCGGGGAGCTGTTTTTT. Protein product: CASSGRGQGNTGELFF.

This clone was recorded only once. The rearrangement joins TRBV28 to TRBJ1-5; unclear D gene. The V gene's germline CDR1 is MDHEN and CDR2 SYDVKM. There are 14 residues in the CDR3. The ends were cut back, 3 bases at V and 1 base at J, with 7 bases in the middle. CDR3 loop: CASSFSRSNQPQHF. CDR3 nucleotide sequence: TGTGCCAGCAGTTTCTCCAGGAGCAATCAGCCCCAGCATTTT.

CDR3 sequence (DNA): TGTGCCAGCAGCTTGGAATCCATGAACACTGAAGCTTTCTTT. It encodes CASSLESMNTEAFF. The chain uses TRBV5-4 and TRBJ1-1; no reliable D call. In germline, CDR1 is SGHNT, CDR2 YYREEE (reference sequence). This CDR3 region has 14 residues. The V end was cut by 0 bases, the J end by 0 bases, with 6 bases between.

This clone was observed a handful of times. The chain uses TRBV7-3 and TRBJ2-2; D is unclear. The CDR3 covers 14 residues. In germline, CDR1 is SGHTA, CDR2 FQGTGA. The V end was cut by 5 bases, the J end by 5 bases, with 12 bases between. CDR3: CASSNLVGTGELFF. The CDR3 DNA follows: TGTGCCAGCAGCAACCTCGTCGGTACCGGGGAGCTGTTTTTT.